Sequencing of this TCR beta chain was carried out in a study of T cell repertoires in ileal Crohn's disease (dated by TCRdb to the late 2010s). Looking at the study overall: Median disease duration was around 8 years, and about 40% of patients were identified as active smokers at the time of surgery. Roughly half of the patients were given postoperative therapy, with around 20 on anti-TNF agents and about a dozen on thiopurines. TCR repertoire analysis was done in fewer than 65 Crohn's disease patients from a prospective multicentre cohort. Every patient underwent surgery because of a complication, which was stricturing disease in about 60% and penetrating disease in roughly 39%. The study was conducted in parallel with a multicentre cohort built to find predictors of early endoscopic recurrence after ileocolonic resection. A total of roughly 170 mucosal samples from roughly 60 patients were sequenced, collected from several sites on the surgical specimen as well as at postoperative endoscopy. A Rutgeerts score higher than i0 was the definition used for endoscopic postoperative recurrence. What the study reported, not specific to this receptor: Higher percentages of high-frequency clones at the time of surgery were linked to endoscopic recurrence, and every patient with clonality above 26.8% (18/57) had recurrence. Compared with CD4 T cells, sorted CD8 T cells held more high-frequency clones, which suggests that the mucosal expansions were mostly CD8. Compared with non-smokers, patients who were active smokers at surgery showed a significantly higher proportion of clonal expansions (roughly 24% vs 19%, p=0.02). Only a subgroup of patients, of unstated size, had mucosal CD4 and CD8 T cells sorted and sequenced.

Reading from cysteine to phenylalanine, the CDR3 counts 14 amino acids. Of the read, only the CDR3 DNA is kept; its 42 bases are in frame from base 1. V is reduced by 3 bases and J by 8 bases, leaving a spacing of 14 bases between them. Sequences MNHEY (CDR1) and SMNVEV (CDR2) are obtained from the germline V gene (reference sequence). Adults with ileal or ileocolonic Crohn's disease and an indication for ileocolonic resection were eligible for inclusion. Whole ileal mucosal biopsies were kept frozen at -80 degrees C prior to DNA extraction. A TRizol-based method was used to extract genomic DNA from the frozen whole biopsies, and the DNA was quantified with a NanoDrop 2000 spectrophotometer. A few counts support this clone. There is no known antigen for this receptor. It has no much larger one-base neighbor in the sample; base qualities were not kept. For commercial TCRB immunosequencing, about 0.45 micrograms of biopsy DNA were submitted for each sample. CDR3 regions were amplified from genomic DNA by Adaptive Biotechnology using a two-step, amplification bias-controlled multiplex PCR. Primers covering every V and J gene segment were used in the first PCR, while barcodes and Illumina adapters were added in the second PCR. CDR3 libraries were sequenced using an Illumina instrument. In the original analysis: Vendor-provided pipelines were combined with custom analysis of raw data in R/Bioconductor under R version 3.3.0. Clonality, which ranges from 0 to 1, was calculated as the inverse of the normalised Shannon entropy across all productive clones. High-frequency clones were defined as the share of the repertoire occupied by the top 100 clones, with only clones passing a 95% confidence test being retained. Overlap between samples was measured with the Morisita-Horn index, while repertoire diversity was measured with the Simpson index. The clones in this table, taken by TCRdb from immuneACCESS, are in-frame only. Not every clone is retained; where verified, under half of the shortfall comes from an unresolved V gene, and the cause of the rest is unknown. From that table come the V and J calls and clone size; the DNA was used to work out D and trimming. A total of approximately 3,600 clones appear in this sample, approximately 67% of them only once. The ten largest clones add up to approximately 13% of the sample.

Sequencing used ileal tissue. The chain is made from TRBV27 and TRBJ2-1; the D gene identity is not certain. The origin of this receptor is an adult with Crohn's disease. DNA sequence: TGTGCCAGCAGTTTGCTAGGCAGTTCTCATGAGCAGTTCTTC. This gives the protein CASSLLGSSHEQFF.